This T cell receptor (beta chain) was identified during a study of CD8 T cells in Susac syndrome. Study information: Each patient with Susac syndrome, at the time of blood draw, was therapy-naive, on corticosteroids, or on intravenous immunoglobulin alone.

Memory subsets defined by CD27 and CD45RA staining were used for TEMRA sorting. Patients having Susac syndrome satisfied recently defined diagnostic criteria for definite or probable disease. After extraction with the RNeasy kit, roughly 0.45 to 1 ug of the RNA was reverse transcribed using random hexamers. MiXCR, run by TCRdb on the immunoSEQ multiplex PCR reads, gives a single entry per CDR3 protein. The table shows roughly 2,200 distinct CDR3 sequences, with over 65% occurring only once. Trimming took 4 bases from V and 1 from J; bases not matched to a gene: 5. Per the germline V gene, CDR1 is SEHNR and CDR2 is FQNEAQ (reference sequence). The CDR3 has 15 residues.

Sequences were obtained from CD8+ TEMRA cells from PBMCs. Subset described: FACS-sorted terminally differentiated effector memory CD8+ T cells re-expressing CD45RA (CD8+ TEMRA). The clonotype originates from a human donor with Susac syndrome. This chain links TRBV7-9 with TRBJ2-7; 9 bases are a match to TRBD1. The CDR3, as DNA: TGTGCCAGCAGCTCCCGGGACAGGGAATCCTACGAGCAGTACTTC. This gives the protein CASSSRDRESYEQYF.